Shown below are 23 T cell receptor beta chains from a single sample sequenced in a study of vaccination and CD4 T cells after COVID-19. No antigen has been identified for these receptors. Scientists ran DNA taken from cultured CD4+ T cells through the Oncomine TCR Beta short-read assay for sequencing. TCRdb recomputed calls from the PCR reads with MiXCR, one row per CDR3 protein. Among several thousand distinct CDR3 sequences listed, around 66% were seen once. Treatment in this sample: approximately 11-day PBMC culture with coronavirus spike peptide pools or control peptides (ViraFEST assay). This specimen was cultured CD4+ T cells from blood, taken after SARS-CoV-2 vaccination. The receptor set was obtained from a human donor with COVID-19.

The V call is TRBV10-3, the J call TRBJ2-3; possible D gene TRBD1, 6 bases. V was pared by 4 bases and J by 1 base, with 18 bases between. Germline assignment: CDR1 ENHRY and CDR2 SYGVKD. The CDR3 has 17 amino acids. The CDR3 sequence: CAISGDRDTLRTDTQYF. CDR3 in DNA: TGTGCCATCAGTGGTGATCGGGACACCCTCCGCACAGATACGCAGTATTTT.

The rearrangement links TRBV7-2 to TRBJ1-5; tentative D call: TRBD1 (5 bases). The ends were cut back, 5 bases at V and 2 bases at J, with 10 bases in the middle. The CDR3 totals 14 residues. Germline V lookup: CDR1 SGHTA, CDR2 FQGNSA. CDR3 DNA: TGTGCCAGCAGCCCCGGGACCCGCAATCAGCCCCAGCATTTT. This encodes CASSPGTRNQPQHF.

The gene calls are TRBV19 and TRBJ1-5; 10 bases map to TRBD1. J lost 6 bases, V lost 4 bases, and 6 bases had no gene match. CDR3 size: 15 residues. Germline CDR1 reads LNHDA; CDR2 reads SQIVND (reference sequence). The CDR3 loop is CASSTQGQGIQPQHF. CDR3 nucleotides: TGTGCCAGTAGTACCCAGGGACAGGGGATTCAGCCCCAGCATTTT.

The chain couples TRBV7-2 to TRBJ1-2, with 8 bases that match TRBD1. CDR1 and CDR2 from the germline V gene are SGHTA and FQGNSA. The CDR3 covers 14 residues. With V trimmed by 5 bases and J by 4 bases, 6 bases remained unmatched. CDR3 DNA sequence: TGTGCCAGCAGCGGGACAGGTCAACCCTATGGCTACACCTTC. Translating it yields CASSGTGQPYGYTF. Supplemented by reference TRBV7-2 and TRBJ1-2, the full variable domain reads GAGVSQSPSNKVTEKGKDVELRCDPISGHTALYWYRQSLGQGLEFLIYFQGNSAPDKSGLPSDRFSAERTGGSVSTLTIQRTQQEDSAVYLCASSGTGQPYGYTFGSGTRLTVV.

A few counts support this clonotype. This rearrangement joins TRBV15 to TRBJ1-1, with 7 bases lining up with TRBD1. The CDR3 is 14 amino acids. The V and J ends lost 5 bases and 4 bases, in that order; junction bases with no gene match: 7. The germline V gene has CDR1 LNHNV and CDR2 YYDKDF (reference sequence). The CDR3 sequence: CATSGTGAGTEAFF. CDR3 nucleotide sequence: TGTGCCACCAGCGGTACAGGGGCTGGCACTGAAGCTTTCTTT.

The chain combines TRBV19 with TRBJ1-1, with TRBD1 identical over 8 bases. CDR1 and CDR2 (germline): LNHDA, SQIVND (reference sequence). The CDR3 runs 17 residues. Germline trimming cut 3 bases from V and 3 bases from J; bases unmatched to any gene: 12. The CDR3 coding sequence is TGTGCCAGTAGTATTATCCCAGGGGGCTCTTCTCACACTGAAGCTTTCTTT. Translated, it gives CASSIIPGGSSHTEAFF.

This chain joins TRBV25-1 and TRBJ1-5, with 7 bases fitting TRBD1. Germline-derived CDR1 and CDR2 are MGHDK and SYGVNS. The length of the CDR3 is 13 residues. V was clipped by 8 bases and J by 5 bases; unmatched bases: 6. The DNA of the CDR3 is TGTGCCAGCCCAGGGGGAGGCGATCAGCCCCAGCATTTT. This gives the protein CASPGGGDQPQHF. The variable domain in full, completed from reference TRBV25-1 and TRBJ1-5, reads EADIYQTPRYLVIGTGKKITLECSQTMGHDKMYWYQQDPGMELHLIHYSYGVNSTEKGDLSSESTVSRIRTEHFPLTLESARPSHTSQYLCASPGGGDQPQHFGDGTRLSIL.

This rearrangement joins TRBV11-2 to TRBJ1-5; 12 nucleotides line up with TRBD1. Germline V lookup: CDR1 SGHAT, CDR2 FQNNGV. The V gene end was trimmed by 1 base and the J gene end by 5 bases; junction bases not matched to a gene: 0. This CDR3 comprises 15 residues. CDR3 DNA: TGTGCCAGCAGCTTAGGGGACAGGGGGCATCAGCCCCAGCATTTT. Its protein product is CASSLGDRGHQPQHF.

The table lists this clonotype with a few counts. CDR3 in DNA: TGTGCCAGTAGCAGGCACACCGGGGAGCTGTTTTTT. Protein product: CASSRHTGELFF. This sequence joins TRBV6-2 or TRBV6-3 and TRBJ2-2; the D is unclear. The CDR3 is made up of 12 amino acids. The V gene lost 9 bases and the J gene lost 3 bases, with 8 bases spanning the gap. The germline V gene encodes CDR1 MNHEY and CDR2 SVGEGT.

The chain carries TRBV7-9 and TRBJ1-1, with 9 bases identical to TRBD1. The CDR3 has 16 amino acids. Unmatched junction bases numbered 7, after V lost 5 bases and J lost 0 bases. Germline-derived CDR1 and CDR2 are SEHNR and FQNEAQ (reference sequence). CDR3 protein: CASSPNRGQMNTEAFF. The CDR3 nucleotides are TGTGCCAGCAGCCCCAACAGGGGGCAAATGAACACTGAAGCTTTCTTT.

This clonotype was seen only a few times. The chain uses TRBV6-1 and TRBJ1-2; D uncertain. Germline-derived CDR1 and CDR2 are MNHNS and SASEGT. Between the trimmed V and J ends, which lost 11 bases and 2 bases, there was a span of 12 bases. This CDR3 is built from 12 residues. Written as DNA, the CDR3 is TGTGCCTCCAGAGCTCTAAACTATGGCTACACCTTC. The encoded protein is CASRALNYGYTF.

This chain uses TRBV12-3 or TRBV12-4 with TRBJ1-1; D uncertain. V was cut by 6 bases and J by 11 bases, with 22 bases left in between. The CDR3 covers 14 residues. DNA of the CDR3: TGTGCCAGCAGCCTGCTGCCGGAATTAGATGTGGCTTTCTTT. Its translation: CASSLLPELDVAFF.

V is TRBV27 and J is TRBJ1-1; D gene ambiguous. Trimming removed 6 bases at V and 4 bases at J, with 12 bases between. This CDR3 region has 13 residues. Germline V gene lookup returns CDR1 MNHEY and CDR2 SMNVEV (reference sequence). CDR3 sequence: CASSLSSPTEAFF. As DNA, the CDR3 is TGTGCCAGCAGCCTCTCAAGTCCCACTGAAGCTTTCTTT.

This chain links TRBV11-2 with TRBJ1-1; D call uncertain. The CDR3 runs to 13 residues. Trimming cost V 3 bases and J 1 base, with 6 bases left between them. Germline assignment: CDR1 SGHAT and CDR2 FQNNGV. The CDR3 spells CASSFERNTEAFF. The CDR3 bases are TGTGCCAGCAGCTTTGAGAGGAACACTGAAGCTTTCTTT.

The genes are TRBV19 and TRBJ2-6, with D possibly being TRBD1 or TRBD2 (5 bases each). CDR1 and CDR2 from the germline V gene are LNHDA and SQIVND (reference sequence). This CDR3 is 14 amino acids long. V gave up 4 bases and J gave up 4 bases, with 8 bases separating them. The CDR3 coding sequence is TGTGCCAGTAGTACGGGGACGGGGGCCAACGTCCTGACTTTC. Translating gives CASSTGTGANVLTF.

The J gene is TRBJ1-2, the V gene TRBV6-1; D uncertain. V gave up 3 bases and J gave up 1 base, with 3 bases separating them. The V gene's germline CDR1 is MNHNS and CDR2 SASEGT. This CDR3 contains 12 residues. For the CDR3, the DNA is TGTGCCAGCAGTGAGAATAACTATGGCTACACCTTC. Residues: CASSENNYGYTF.

V and J are TRBV11-2 and TRBJ2-3; D is possibly TRBD1 (5 bases). The CDR3 covers 15 residues. CDR1 and CDR2 (germline): SGHAT, FQNNGV. V shed 0 bases and J shed 2 bases, with 9 bases lying between them. This chain's CDR3 is CASSLDGRATDTQYF. In DNA, the CDR3 is TGTGCCAGCAGCTTAGATGGCAGGGCCACAGATACGCAGTATTTT.

This clonotype has only a few counts. This chain connects TRBV29-1 to TRBJ2-3; 9 bases are shared with TRBD1. The CDR3 spans 14 residues. V was pared by 7 bases and J by 7 bases, with 12 bases of the junction left unmatched. Germline CDR1 and CDR2: SQVTM and ANQGSEA. CDR3: CSGTGQGLINTQYF. As DNA, the CDR3 is TGCAGCGGCACGGGACAGGGCTTGATAAATACGCAGTATTTT.

The chain has TRBV7-9 and TRBJ1-5; D gene unclear. V was pared by 5 bases and J by 5 bases, with 10 bases between. This CDR3 spans 13 amino acids. The germline V gene encodes CDR1 SEHNR and CDR2 FQNEAQ (reference sequence). The CDR3 DNA is TGTGCCAGCAGCGCCGTCCGGGATCAGCCCCAGCATTTT. Translating it yields CASSAVRDQPQHF. The whole variable domain, filled in from reference TRBV7-9 and TRBJ1-5, reads DTGVSQNPRHKITKRGQNVTFRCDPISEHNRLYWYRQTLGQGPEFLTYFQNEAQLEKSRLLSDRFSAERPKGSFSTLEIQRTEQGDSAMYLCASSAVRDQPQHFGDGTRLSIL.

J is TRBJ2-7 and V is TRBV6-5; D is unclear. This CDR3 comprises 15 residues. Germline loops: CDR1 MNHEY, CDR2 SVGAGI. The ends were cut back, 2 bases at V and 2 bases at J, with 13 bases in the middle. The CDR3 sequence is CASSYGDTRTYEQYF. CDR3 in DNA: TGTGCCAGCAGTTACGGCGACACCAGAACCTACGAGCAGTACTTC.

The rearrangement uses TRBV29-1 and TRBJ1-1, with D unresolved. This CDR3 comprises 13 residues. CDR1 is SQVTM, CDR2 ANQGSEA, per germline. V lost 1 base and J lost 7, with 13 bases in between. The CDR3 DNA follows: TGCAGCGTTGAAGGAGTTCGTGGCGATGAAGCTTTCTTT. It is translated as CSVEGVRGDEAFF.

This clonotype was seen more than once but under ten times. V usage is TRBV7-2 and J usage is TRBJ2-5; 8 bases align to TRBD2. Trimming at V came to 3 bases and at J to 2 bases, leaving 8 bases not matched to a gene. Germline V lookup: CDR1 SGHTA, CDR2 FQGNSA. This CDR3 is built from 16 residues. The CDR3, as DNA: TGTGCCAGCAGCTTCATAATAGCGGGATCTCAAGAGACCCAGTACTTC. This gives the protein CASSFIIAGSQETQYF.

The J gene is TRBJ2-3, the V gene TRBV19; TRBD2 agrees at 13 bases. Germline loops: CDR1 LNHDA, CDR2 SQIVND (reference sequence). Losses at the gene ends were 5 bases for V and 4 bases for J; bases not matched to a gene: 6. There are 16 residues in the CDR3. DNA for the CDR3: TGTGCCAGTAGTGGCCCGGGACTAGCGGGGTCAGATACGCAGTATTTT. It encodes CASSGPGLAGSDTQYF.